Below are 20 T cell receptor beta chains sequenced from a single sample in a study of blood T cell repertoires in COVID-19. The assay was immunoSEQ multiplex PCR, and TCRdb's table has in-frame clones only and misses some. The sample has 250,000 to 400,000 clones, around 86% seen once. The sequenced sample consisted of PBMCs or T cells enriched from blood (not recorded which). The receptor source for this set is a man aged 55-75 years who had recovered from COVID-19.

The rearrangement uses TRBV5-1 and TRBJ1-2, with TRBD1 identical over 12 bases. The germline V gene encodes CDR1 SGHRS and CDR2 YFSETQ. The V and J ends lost 4 bases and 4 bases, in that order; junction bases with no gene match: 5. CDR3 length equals 15 residues. CDR3 region: CASSPGQGAIYGYTF. The CDR3, as DNA: TGCGCCAGCAGCCCGGGACAGGGGGCTATCTATGGCTACACCTTC. Complete variable domain (other parts from reference TRBV5-1 and TRBJ1-2): KAGVTQTPRYLIKTRGQQVTLSCSPISGHRSVSWYQQTPGQGLQFLFEYFSETQRNKGNFPGRFSGRQFSNSRSEMNVSTLELGDSALYLCASSPGQGAIYGYTFGSGTRLTVV.

This sequence joins TRBV9 and TRBJ1-2; 10 bases agree with TRBD1. V shed 7 bases and J 5 bases; nucleotides not matched to a gene: 5. Germline lookup yields CDR1 SGDLS and CDR2 YYNGEE. The CDR3 length is 13 residues. CDR3 loop: CASGDRGQYGYTF. DNA of the CDR3: TGTGCCAGCGGCGACAGGGGGCAGTATGGCTACACCTTC.

The J gene is TRBJ2-7, the V gene TRBV2; TRBD1 matches at 7 bases. CDR1 SNHLY and CDR2 FYNNEI come from the germline V gene. The CDR3 is 13 residues long. V was clipped by 4 bases and J by 7 bases; unmatched bases: 7. The CDR3 reads CASSGGQAREQYF. In DNA form, the CDR3 reads TGTGCCAGCAGTGGAGGACAGGCTAGAGAGCAGTACTTC. Variable domain in full (rest from reference TRBV2 and TRBJ2-7): EPEVTQTPSHQVTQMGQEVILRCVPISNHLYFYWYRQILGQKVEFLVSFYNNEISEKSEIFDDQFSVERPDGSNFTLKIRSTKLEDSAMYFCASSGGQAREQYFGPGTRLTVT.

This chain's CDR3 is CASSVEQGNEKLFF. The CDR3 region has the DNA TGTGCCAGCAGCGTAGAACAGGGGAACGAAAAACTGTTTTTT. J is TRBJ1-4 and V is TRBV9; 7 bases are a match to TRBD1. J gave up 8 bases and V 0 bases, and 4 bases lay outside the gene matches. Germline values: CDR1 SGDLS, CDR2 YYNGEE. The CDR3 covers 14 residues. Together with reference TRBV9 and TRBJ1-4, the CDR3 gives the full variable domain: DSGVTQTPKHLITATGQRVTLRCSPRSGDLSVYWYQQSLDQGLQFLIQYYNGEERAKGNILERFSAQQFPDLHSELNLSSLELGDSALYFCASSVEQGNEKLFFGSGTQLSVL.

The chain recombines TRBV3-1 (or the pseudogene TRBV3-2) with TRBJ2-7; 8 bases fit TRBD2. V was pared by 1 base and J by 2 bases, with 10 bases of the junction left unmatched. The CDR3 sequence is 17 residues long. Germline values: CDR1 LGHDT, CDR2 YNNKEL (reference sequence). The CDR3 here is CASSQAGSSGSPYEQYF. CDR3 nucleotide sequence: TGTGCCAGCAGCCAAGCAGGATCTAGCGGGTCCCCCTACGAGCAGTACTTC.

This clone was observed a handful of times. The chain uses TRBV7-9 and TRBJ1-1; D is uncertain. Trimming pared 5 bases from V and 4 bases from J, leaving 8 bases between. This CDR3 is 12 amino acids long. The germline V gene has CDR1 SEHNR and CDR2 FQNEAQ (reference sequence). CDR3 coding DNA: TGTGCCAGCAGCCGCGAGGTCACTGAAGCTTTCTTT. Residues: CASSREVTEAFF.

Only one count was recorded for this clone. The V and J genes are TRBV5-1 and TRBJ1-3, with 10 bases matching TRBD1. Germline V CDR1 and CDR2: SGHRS, YFSETQ. J was trimmed by 7 bases and V by 4 bases; bases with no gene match: 8. The CDR3 is made up of 15 amino acids. CDR3 sequence (DNA): TGCGCCAGCAGCCCCTCCGGGACAGGGGCGAACACCATATATTTT. The encoded protein is CASSPSGTGANTIYF.

The chain links TRBV6-5 to TRBJ1-3, with D hard to call. With 0 bases removed from V and 4 bases from J, the gap between germline ends came to 13 bases. This CDR3 region has 16 residues. Germline CDR1 and CDR2: MNHEY and SVGAGI. The CDR3 region is CASSYSDLPAGNTIYF. CDR3 in DNA: TGTGCCAGCAGTTACTCGGACTTACCGGCGGGAAACACCATATATTTT.

This chain connects TRBV24-1 to TRBJ2-7; 9 bases fit TRBD2. Germline values: CDR1 KGHDR, CDR2 SFDVKD. This CDR3 spans 14 amino acids. V lost 4 bases, J lost 2 bases, and 2 bases stayed unmatched. Here the CDR3 reads CATSDPSGAYEQYF. The CDR3 bases are TGTGCCACCAGTGACCCTAGCGGGGCCTACGAGCAGTACTTC.

The CDR3 here is CASSPLPTGLETQYF. The CDR3 region has the DNA TGTGCCAGTAGTCCCCTCCCGACTGGTCTGGAGACCCAGTACTTC. The chain couples TRBV19 to TRBJ2-5; D gene uncertain. V shed 5 bases and J shed 5 bases, with 18 bases lying between them. Germline lookup yields CDR1 LNHDA and CDR2 SQIVND (reference sequence). The CDR3 has 15 amino acids.

The J gene is TRBJ2-7, the V gene TRBV10-1, with 7 bases that match TRBD1. V lost 3 bases and J lost 9; bases outside the gene matches: 11. CDR1 and CDR2 (germline): WNHNN, SYGVQD (reference sequence). The CDR3 consists of 14 residues. This chain's CDR3 is CASSDLLTGEGQYF. The CDR3 region has the DNA TGCGCCAGCAGTGACTTACTAACAGGGGAAGGGCAGTACTTC.

The rearrangement links TRBV11-2 to TRBJ2-4; 7 bases map to TRBD2. The germline V gene has CDR1 SGHAT and CDR2 FQNNGV. V gave up 7 bases and J gave up 1 base; unmatched junction bases: 7. The CDR3 totals 15 residues. The CDR3 nucleotides are TGTGCCAGCACGACTCTAGCGGTTGCCAAAAACATTCAGTACTTC. Translation: CASTTLAVAKNIQYF.

The chain is built from TRBV28 and TRBJ2-7; the D is unclear. CDR1 is MDHEN and CDR2 is SYDVKM in the germline V gene. V gave up 2 bases and J gave up 4 bases, with 9 bases separating them. This CDR3 has 13 residues. The CDR3 region is CASSLGVYYEQYF. CDR3 bases: TGTGCCAGCAGTTTAGGTGTCTATTACGAGCAGTACTTC.

This chain joins TRBV4-2 and TRBJ2-3; 14 nucleotides line up with TRBD2. Trimming removed 1 base from V and 0 bases from J; junction bases left unmatched: 0. There are 17 residues in the CDR3. Germline-derived CDR1 and CDR2 are LGHNA and YNFKEQ. CDR3 sequence: CASSQGTSGRSTDTQYF. The CDR3 DNA is TGTGCCAGCAGCCAAGGGACTAGCGGGAGGAGCACAGATACGCAGTATTTT.

Details on this clone: Other DNA sequences within the sample encode an identical CDR3. V and J are TRBV5-1 and TRBJ2-1, with 7 bases that match TRBD2. CDR1 and CDR2 from the germline V gene are SGHRS and YFSETQ. This CDR3 comprises 15 residues. The V and J ends lost 0 bases and 0 bases, in that order; junction bases with no gene match: 0. The CDR3 sequence: CASSLGLASYNEQFF. CDR3 nucleotides: TGCGCCAGCAGCTTGGGACTAGCCTCCTACAATGAGCAGTTCTTC. The variable domain in full, with the rest retrieved from reference TRBV5-1 and TRBJ2-1, is KAGVTQTPRYLIKTRGQQVTLSCSPISGHRSVSWYQQTPGQGLQFLFEYFSETQRNKGNFPGRFSGRQFSNSRSEMNVSTLELGDSALYLCASSLGLASYNEQFFGPGTRLTVL.

The V gene is TRBV5-1, the J gene TRBJ2-5; D ambiguous. The germline V gene has CDR1 SGHRS and CDR2 YFSETQ. The V end lost 7 bases, the J end lost 0 bases, and 13 bases lay between the germline ends. The CDR3 consists of 14 residues. CDR3 sequence: CASSRWQNQETQYF. The CDR3 DNA follows: TGCGCCAGCTCTCGATGGCAGAACCAAGAGACCCAGTACTTC.

This sequence joins TRBV30 and TRBJ2-5, with a possible D match to TRBD1 (5 bases). V was clipped by 2 bases and J by 0 bases, with 7 bases between them. CDR1 and CDR2 from the germline V gene are GTSNPN and SVGIG (reference sequence). CDR3 length: 13 amino acids. This CDR3 reads CAWSRQYQETQYF. The CDR3 DNA is TGTGCCTGGAGTAGACAGTACCAAGAGACCCAGTACTTC.

This sequence joins TRBV4-3 and TRBJ2-3; a weak D match, TRBD1 (6 bases). Between the trimmed V and J ends, which lost 3 bases and 4 bases, there was a span of 26 bases. This CDR3 contains 19 residues. Germline lookup yields CDR1 LGHNA and CDR2 YSLEER. DNA for the CDR3: TGCGCCAGCAGCCAGAGGAGAGGGGGTGGGACGGGGAACGCAGATACGCAGTATTTT. It encodes CASSQRRGGGTGNADTQYF.

This chain joins TRBV5-1 and TRBJ1-1; a possible D gene is TRBD1 (5 bases). The CDR3 loop spans 12 amino acids. CDR1 and CDR2 from the germline V gene are SGHRS and YFSETQ. The V end lost 3 bases, the J end lost 7 bases, and 10 bases lay between the germline ends. The CDR3 reads CASSWRGVEAFF. The CDR3 nucleotides read TGCGCCAGCAGCTGGCGGGGGGTTGAAGCTTTCTTT.

V usage is TRBV5-1 and J usage is TRBJ2-4; 13 bases fit TRBD2. The V segment lost 4 bases and the J segment 6 bases; nucleotides outside the gene matches: 4. CDR1 SGHRS and CDR2 YFSETQ come from the germline V gene. The CDR3 is 15 residues long. The CDR3 nucleotides are TGCGCCAGCAGCACACGACTAGCGGGAGGAAACATTCAGTACTTC. This gives the protein CASSTRLAGGNIQYF.